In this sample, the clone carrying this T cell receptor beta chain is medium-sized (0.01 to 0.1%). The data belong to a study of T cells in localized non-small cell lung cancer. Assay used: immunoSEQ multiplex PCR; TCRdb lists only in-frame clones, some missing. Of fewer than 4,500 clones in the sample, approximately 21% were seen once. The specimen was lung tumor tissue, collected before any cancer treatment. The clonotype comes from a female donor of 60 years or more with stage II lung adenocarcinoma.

The DNA for the CDR3 is TGTGCCAGCAGCGTAGCCATGGGACAGGGGGCGGCTTTCTTT. Protein sequence: CASSVAMGQGAAFF. The J gene is TRBJ1-1, the V gene TRBV9; 12 positions agree with TRBD1. V dropped 0 bases and J dropped 11; count of bases not matched to a gene: 5. Germline lookup yields CDR1 SGDLS and CDR2 YYNGEE. The CDR3 runs to 14 residues. The full variable domain, in which reference TRBV9 and TRBJ1-1 provide the parts outside the CDR3, is DSGVTQTPKHLITATGQRVTLRCSPRSGDLSVYWYQQSLDQGLQFLIQYYNGEERAKGNILERFSAQQFPDLHSELNLSSLELGDSALYFCASSVAMGQGAAFFGQGTRLTVV.